Reported below is one T cell receptor (beta chain). The data originate from a study of T cell responses to AZD1222 COVID-19 vaccine. Measured with immunoSEQ multiplex PCR; TCRdb has only the in-frame clones, and not every one. The repertoire holds 98,000 or so clones, with 65% to 85% as singletons. Pooled samples include second doses given at about 4 or 12 weeks. The source material was peripheral blood, sampled 28 days after the second AZD1222 dose. The TCR was taken from an adult who received the AZD1222 COVID-19 vaccine.

The CDR3 sequence is CSASPSGSRNEQFF. In nucleotides, the CDR3 is TGCAGTGCTAGTCCTAGCGGGAGCCGGAATGAGCAGTTCTTC. This chain joins TRBV20-1 and TRBJ2-1; 10 bases line up with TRBD2. The CDR3 is 14 amino acids. The trim removed 3 bases at V and 7 bases at J, leaving 6 bases unmatched. The germline gives CDR1 DFQATT, CDR2 SNEGSKA (reference sequence).